This TCR beta chain was sequenced during a study of somatic mutations in cytotoxic T cells in rheumatoid arthritis. The CDR3 has 15 amino acids. Sequencing used immunoSEQ multiplex PCR; TCRdb keeps in-frame clones, though not all of them. Here the sample spans just under 6,500 clones, 60% to 85% being singletons. The sequences come from CD8+ T cells sorted from blood, collected at a follow-up visit. The origin of this receptor is a woman in her 70s with rheumatoid arthritis. V gene TRBV7-5 combines with J gene TRBJ1-6; the D call TRBD1 from the table was never checked on the DNA. TRBV7-5 is classified as a pseudogene. The CDR3 DNA follows: TGTGCCAGAAGCCAGGACAGGGAGGCCAATTCACCCCTCCACTTT. Its protein product is CARSQDREANSPLHF.